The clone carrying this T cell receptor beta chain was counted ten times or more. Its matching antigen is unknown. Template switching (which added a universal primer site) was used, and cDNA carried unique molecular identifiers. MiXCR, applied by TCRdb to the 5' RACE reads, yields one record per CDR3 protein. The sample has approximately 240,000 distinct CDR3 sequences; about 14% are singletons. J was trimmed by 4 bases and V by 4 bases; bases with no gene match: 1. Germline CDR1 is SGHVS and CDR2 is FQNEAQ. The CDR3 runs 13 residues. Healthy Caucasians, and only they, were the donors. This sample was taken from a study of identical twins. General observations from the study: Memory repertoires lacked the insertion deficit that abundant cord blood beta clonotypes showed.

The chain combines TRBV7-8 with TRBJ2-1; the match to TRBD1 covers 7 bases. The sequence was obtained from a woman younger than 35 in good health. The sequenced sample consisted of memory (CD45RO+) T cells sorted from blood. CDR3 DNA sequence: TGTGCCAGCAGCTCGGGACAGTACAATGAGCAGTTCTTC. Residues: CASSSGQYNEQFF.